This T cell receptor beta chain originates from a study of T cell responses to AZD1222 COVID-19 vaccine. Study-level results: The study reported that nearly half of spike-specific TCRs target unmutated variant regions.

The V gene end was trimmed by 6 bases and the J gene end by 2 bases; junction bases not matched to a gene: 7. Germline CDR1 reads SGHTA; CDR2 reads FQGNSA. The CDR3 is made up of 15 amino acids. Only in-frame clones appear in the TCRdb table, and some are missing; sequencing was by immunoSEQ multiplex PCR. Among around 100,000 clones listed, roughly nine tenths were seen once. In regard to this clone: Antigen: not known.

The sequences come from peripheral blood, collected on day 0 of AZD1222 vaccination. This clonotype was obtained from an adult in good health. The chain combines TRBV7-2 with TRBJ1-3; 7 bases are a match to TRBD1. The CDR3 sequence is CASREQGNPGNTIYF. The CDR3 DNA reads TGTGCCAGCAGGGAACAGGGGAACCCTGGAAACACCATATATTTT.